These 6 T cell receptor beta chains originate from one sample sequenced in a study of CD4 T cells in relation to SARS-CoV-2 and coronaviruses. Produced via immunoSEQ multiplex PCR; TCRdb's table is partial and in-frame only. The sample has 50,000 to 65,000 clones; about 90% are singletons. The sequenced sample was naive CD4+ T cells from PBMCs. Described subset: naive CD4+ T cells isolated by negative enrichment. Receptor source: an adult with COVID-19.

The genes are TRBV27 and TRBJ2-3; 8 nucleotides align to TRBD1. The germline V gene has CDR1 MNHEY and CDR2 SMNVEV (reference sequence). CDR3 length equals 17 residues. After removal of 3 bases from V and 4 bases from J, the junction contained 12 bases not matched to a gene. Here the CDR3 reads CASSFRTGSARADTQYF. The CDR3 DNA is TGTGCCAGCAGTTTTCGGACAGGGTCGGCACGAGCAGATACGCAGTATTTT.

The chain couples TRBV5-4 to TRBJ1-2; D is undetermined. Per the germline V gene, CDR1 is SGHNT and CDR2 is YYREEE (reference sequence). The CDR3 consists of 13 residues. Trimming left V 4 bases short and J 5 bases short, with 12 bases between. CDR3 nucleotides: TGTGCCAGCAGCCCCCAGAAGGATTATGGCTACACCTTC. Protein sequence: CASSPQKDYGYTF.

The chain joins TRBV10-3 to TRBJ1-1, with a weak D call TRBD1 (5 bases). Germline V CDR1 and CDR2: ENHRY, SYGVKD. V shed 2 bases and J shed 7 bases, with 11 bases lying between them. This CDR3 comprises 13 residues. CDR3 sequence: CAISETQGHEAFF. CDR3 nucleotide sequence: TGTGCCATCAGTGAGACTCAGGGCCATGAAGCTTTCTTT.

V is TRBV6-2 or TRBV6-3 and J is TRBJ2-7; D unresolved. Germline CDR1 MNHEY, CDR2 SVGEGT. Trimming left V 1 base short and J 6 bases short, with 10 bases between. The CDR3 length is 13 residues. This CDR3 is CASSYFLWSEQYF. The CDR3, as DNA: TGTGCCAGCAGTTACTTTCTGTGGTCCGAGCAGTACTTC.

The CDR3 bases are TGTGCCAGTAGTCTAGCGGGAGAGGGAGCAGATACGCAGTATTTT. Translation gives CASSLAGEGADTQYF. The rearrangement joins TRBV19 to TRBJ2-3; 10 bases line up with TRBD2. J was trimmed by 4 bases and V by 5 bases; bases with no gene match: 6. CDR1 LNHDA and CDR2 SQIVND come from the germline V gene (reference sequence). This CDR3 has 15 amino acids.

The rearrangement joins TRBV6-5 to TRBJ2-7; D is possibly TRBD1 or TRBD2 (7 bases each). The CDR3 has 15 residues. V lost 1 base, J lost 5 bases, and 15 bases lay in between. Germline V gene sequence: CDR1 MNHEY, CDR2 SVGAGI. The CDR3: CASSYLRQGGHEQYF. The CDR3 DNA reads TGTGCCAGCAGTTACTTGAGACAGGGAGGGCACGAGCAGTACTTC.